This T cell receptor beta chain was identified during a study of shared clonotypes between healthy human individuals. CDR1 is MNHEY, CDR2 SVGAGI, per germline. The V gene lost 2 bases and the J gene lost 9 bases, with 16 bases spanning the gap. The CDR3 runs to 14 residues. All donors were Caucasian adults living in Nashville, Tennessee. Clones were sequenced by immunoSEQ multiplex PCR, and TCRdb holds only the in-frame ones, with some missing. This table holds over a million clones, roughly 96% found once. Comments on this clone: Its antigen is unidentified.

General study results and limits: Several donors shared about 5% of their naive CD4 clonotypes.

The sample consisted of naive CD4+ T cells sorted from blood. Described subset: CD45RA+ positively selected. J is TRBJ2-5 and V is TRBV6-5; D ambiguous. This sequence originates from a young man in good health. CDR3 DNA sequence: TGTGCCAGCAGTTACCAGCAGGTAGAGAAGGCCCAGTACTTC. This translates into CASSYQQVEKAQYF.